The 26 T cell receptor beta chains listed next were all sequenced from one sample in a study of control samples from healthy donors and cancer patients. TCRdb's copy holds only in-frame clones and misses some; the assay was immunoSEQ multiplex PCR. The data contain 70,000 to 95,000 clones, approximately 87% of them singletons. Source material: blood. Receptors originate from a man in his forties or fifties in good health.

The genes are TRBV19 and TRBJ1-2; tentative D call: TRBD1 (6 bases). The CDR3 consists of 16 residues. Germline assignment: CDR1 LNHDA and CDR2 SQIVND (reference sequence). The V and J ends lost 6 bases and 4 bases respectively, with 21 bases between them. CDR3 in DNA: TGTGCCAGTAGGTGGAAGGACAGAACAGGGAGCTATGGCTACACCTTC. It yields the protein CASRWKDRTGSYGYTF.

This chain joins TRBV7-3 and TRBJ2-3; 8 nucleotides line up with TRBD1. The ends lost 4 bases at V and 1 base at J; junction bases unmatched: 4. Germline lookup yields CDR1 SGHTA and CDR2 FQGTGA. The CDR3 has 15 residues. The CDR3 DNA follows: TGTGCCAGCAGCTCGGGGACAGGTGGCACAGATACGCAGTATTTT. As protein: CASSSGTGGTDTQYF. Full variable domain (rest looked up from reference TRBV7-3 and TRBJ2-3): GAGVSQTPSNKVTEKGKYVELRCDPISGHTALYWYRQSLGQGPEFLIYFQGTGAADDSGLPNDRFFAVRPEGSVSTLKIQRTERGDSAVYLCASSSGTGGTDTQYFGPGTRLTVL.

V usage is TRBV30 and J usage is TRBJ2-1; a possible D gene is TRBD2 (7 bases). V lost 5 bases to trimming and J lost 10 bases, with 21 bases between them. The germline V gene encodes CDR1 GTSNPN and CDR2 SVGIG (reference sequence). The CDR3 loop spans 14 amino acids. For the CDR3, the DNA is TGTGCCTGGGGAAGAGGGGGGGTGTTGCGGGAGCAGTTCTTC. Protein sequence: CAWGRGGVLREQFF.

V and J are TRBV19 and TRBJ1-1; 9 bases line up with TRBD1. V gave up 1 base and J gave up 5 bases; unmatched junction bases: 14. CDR1 and CDR2 from the germline V gene are LNHDA and SQIVND (reference sequence). The length of the CDR3 is 18 residues. The CDR3 here is CASSIATIQGARGTEAFF. The CDR3, as DNA: TGTGCCAGTAGTATAGCAACCATACAGGGGGCGAGGGGTACTGAAGCTTTCTTT.

The gene calls are TRBV5-8 and TRBJ1-2; D ambiguous. Trimming removed 6 bases from V and 1 base from J, with 16 bases in between. This CDR3 comprises 15 residues. The germline V gene has CDR1 SGHTS and CDR2 YDEGEE. Written as DNA, the CDR3 is TGTGCCAGCACCCGTGGACGCCTGGATAACTATGGCTACACCTTC. Its protein is CASTRGRLDNYGYTF. Complete variable domain (other parts from reference TRBV5-8 and TRBJ1-2): EAGVTQSPTHLIKTRGQQATLRCSPISGHTSVYWYQQALGLGLQFLLWYDEGEERNRGNFPPRFSGRQFPNYSSELNVNALELEDSALYLCASTRGRLDNYGYTFGSGTRLTVV.

This rearrangement joins TRBV19 to TRBJ1-2; 10 bases line up with TRBD1. The V segment lost 5 bases and the J segment 4 bases; nucleotides outside the gene matches: 7. CDR1 is LNHDA, CDR2 SQIVND, per germline (reference sequence). The CDR3 has 15 amino acids. The CDR3 nucleotides read TGTGCCAGTAGTGGCGGGACAGGGGAGGGCTATGGCTACACCTTC. Protein sequence: CASSGGTGEGYGYTF.

The V and J genes are TRBV24-1 and TRBJ1-2, with 10 bases that match TRBD1. There are 16 residues in the CDR3. V trimming: 4 bases; J trimming: 4 bases; junction bases outside the gene matches: 8. Germline V lookup: CDR1 KGHDR, CDR2 SFDVKD. The CDR3 DNA follows: TGTGCCACCAGTGACCCCCGGACAGGGGGTATCTATGGCTACACCTTC. Amino acid sequence: CATSDPRTGGIYGYTF.

The V and J genes are TRBV7-2 and TRBJ2-7; 7 positions agree with TRBD1. Looked up from germline, CDR1 is SGHTA and CDR2 is FQGNSA. This CDR3 spans 13 amino acids. Trimming took 5 bases from V and 6 from J; bases not matched to a gene: 7. In DNA, the CDR3 is TGTGCCAGCAGCGCCGACAGGGACGGCGAGCAGTACGTC. This sequence encodes CASSADRDGEQYV.

The chain recombines TRBV15 with TRBJ2-2; D gene ambiguous. V was clipped by 0 bases and J by 0 bases, with 8 bases between them. This CDR3 has 16 residues. Per germline, CDR1 LNHNV and CDR2 YYDKDF (reference sequence). CDR3 coding DNA: TGTGCCACCAGCAGAGATTCCTACTCGAACACCGGGGAGCTGTTTTTT. Translation: CATSRDSYSNTGELFF.

CDR3 DNA sequence: TGTGCCAGCAGAACCGGGACCCCGGATGGCTACACCTTC. It yields the protein CASRTGTPDGYTF. The chain combines TRBV6-6 with TRBJ1-2; maybe TRBD1 (5 bases). CDR1 MNHNY and CDR2 SVGAGI come from the germline V gene (reference sequence). The V and J ends lost 6 bases and 6 bases respectively, with 14 bases between them. There are 13 residues in the CDR3.

This clone has only one observation. V and J are TRBV5-6 and TRBJ2-1, with TRBD2 matching 10 bases. The CDR3 length is 17 residues. The V segment lost 4 bases and the J segment 0 bases; nucleotides outside the gene matches: 7. Per germline, CDR1 SGHDT and CDR2 YYEEEE. The CDR3, as DNA: TGTGCCAGCAGCCCACGACTAGCGGGTATCTCCTACAATGAGCAGTTCTTC. This gives the protein CASSPRLAGISYNEQFF. Based on the CDR3 plus reference TRBV5-6 and TRBJ2-1, the full variable domain is DAGVTQSPTHLIKTRGQQVTLRCSPKSGHDTVSWYQQALGQGPQFIFQYYEEEERQRGNFPDRFSGHQFPNYSSELNVNALLLGDSALYLCASSPRLAGISYNEQFFGPGTRLTVL.

This clone was counted only a few times. V usage is TRBV5-1 and J usage is TRBJ2-3; 7 bases line up with TRBD2. The V and J ends lost 5 bases and 2 bases, in that order; junction bases with no gene match: 5. The germline CDR1 and CDR2 sequences are SGHRS and YFSETQ. This CDR3 region has 14 residues. CDR3 residues: CASRRERDTDTQYF. The CDR3 DNA sequence: TGCGCCAGCAGGCGGGAGAGGGACACAGATACGCAGTATTTT.

The J gene is TRBJ2-7, the V gene TRBV2; D may be TRBD1 (6 bases). CDR3 length: 12 residues. The germline V and J ends were trimmed by 4 bases and 5 bases, with 9 bases remaining between them. Germline V gene data show CDR1 as SNHLY and CDR2 as FYNNEI. The CDR3, as DNA: TGTGCCAGCAGTGGGGACACCGACGAGCAGTACGTC. This encodes CASSGDTDEQYV.

This chain connects TRBV6-4 to TRBJ2-3, with 8 bases aligning to TRBD1. In germline, CDR1 is MRHNA, CDR2 SNTAGT. This CDR3 has 19 amino acids. The V gene end was trimmed by 6 bases and the J gene end by 2 bases; junction bases not matched to a gene: 19. CDR3 sequence reads: CASRYPPGRGLSNTDTQYF. The CDR3 DNA reads as TGTGCCAGCAGATACCCCCCAGGCAGGGGGCTCAGTAACACAGATACGCAGTATTTT.

In its sample, this clone was seen once. The rearrangement links TRBV7-9 to TRBJ1-4; TRBD1 aligns across 8 bases. The CDR3 runs 13 residues. V gave up 3 bases and J gave up 6 bases; unmatched junction bases: 0. Looked up from germline, CDR1 is SEHNR and CDR2 is FQNEAQ (reference sequence). DNA of the CDR3: TGTGCCAGCAGCTTGACAGGGGATGAAAAACTGTTTTTT. Residues: CASSLTGDEKLFF.

The J gene is TRBJ1-6, the V gene TRBV27, with D possibly matching TRBD1 (5 bases). V lost 5 bases to trimming and J lost 7 bases, with 15 bases between them. Germline V gene sequence: CDR1 MNHEY, CDR2 SMNVEV (reference sequence). The CDR3 consists of 15 residues. In DNA, the CDR3 is TGTGCCAGCAGTCTGCAGGGCCCGCGAAATTCACCCCTCCACTTT. Amino acid sequence: CASSLQGPRNSPLHF.

This clone appeared a single time. The rearrangement links TRBV5-1 to TRBJ1-2; unclear D gene. Germline V gene lookup returns CDR1 SGHRS and CDR2 YFSETQ. This CDR3 region has 12 residues. V lost 3 bases and J 5 bases, leaving 8 bases between the germline ends. CDR3 in amino acids: CASSWGDYGYTF. The CDR3 DNA reads as TGCGCCAGCAGCTGGGGAGATTATGGCTACACCTTC.

The chain uses TRBV11-3 and TRBJ1-1, with a possible D match to TRBD1 (5 bases). There are 13 residues in the CDR3. V lost 4 bases and J 0 bases, leaving 6 bases between the germline ends. The germline V gene has CDR1 SGHNT and CDR2 YENEEA. The CDR3 spells CASSSGLNTEAFF. CDR3 bases: TGTGCCAGCAGCTCAGGGTTGAACACTGAAGCTTTCTTT.

CDR3 sequence (DNA): TGTGCCAGCAGTGAAGTTGCTACGGGTCCCCTCGGGGAAAAACTGTTTTTT. This sequence encodes CASSEVATGPLGEKLFF. The chain recombines TRBV2 with TRBJ1-4; D remains ambiguous. CDR1 is SNHLY and CDR2 is FYNNEI in the germline V gene. Trimming cost V 1 base and J 8 bases, with 20 bases left between them. This CDR3 is 17 amino acids long.

This clone has only one observation. This chain uses TRBV30 with TRBJ2-7; 7 positions agree with TRBD2. J gave up 3 bases and V 1 base, and 3 bases lay outside the gene matches. This CDR3 region has 13 residues. The V gene's germline CDR1 is GTSNPN and CDR2 SVGIG (reference sequence). The CDR3: CAWSDSGYYEQYF. Written as DNA, the CDR3 is TGTGCCTGGAGTGATAGCGGGTACTACGAGCAGTACTTC.

V is TRBV24-1 and J is TRBJ2-1; D might be TRBD1 (5 bases). Germline-derived CDR1 and CDR2 are KGHDR and SFDVKD. The V and J ends lost 10 bases and 6 bases respectively, with 15 bases between them. The CDR3 is 13 amino acids. The CDR3 here is CATRDRVGNEQFF. In nucleotides, the CDR3 is TGTGCCACGAGAGACAGAGTGGGCAATGAGCAGTTCTTC.

A single count supports this clone. The CDR3: CSVEGTGFNYGYTF. The CDR3 DNA sequence: TGCAGCGTTGAAGGGACAGGATTTAACTATGGCTACACCTTC. The chain combines TRBV29-1 with TRBJ1-2, with 7 bases lining up with TRBD1. There are 14 residues in the CDR3. The germline V gene encodes CDR1 SQVTM and CDR2 ANQGSEA. The ends lost 1 base at V and 1 base at J; junction bases unmatched: 3.

The CDR3 loop is CASSVEGRRTGELFF. The CDR3 DNA sequence: TGTGCCAGCAGCGTAGAGGGGCGTAGAACCGGGGAGCTGTTTTTT. J is TRBJ2-2 and V is TRBV9, with D possibly TRBD1 on 5 matching bases. V lost 0 bases to trimming and J lost 5 bases, with 11 bases between them. This CDR3 has 15 amino acids. Per germline, CDR1 SGDLS and CDR2 YYNGEE.

CDR3 sequence: CASSIQGVNQPQHF. For the CDR3, the DNA is TGTGCCAGTAGTATACAGGGGGTCAATCAGCCCCAGCATTTT. The rearrangement links TRBV19 to TRBJ1-5; 7 positions match TRBD1. Unmatched junction bases numbered 1, after V lost 2 bases and J lost 3 bases. The CDR3 contains 14 residues. Germline V CDR1 and CDR2: LNHDA, SQIVND (reference sequence).

The V and J genes are TRBV18 and TRBJ1-1; D gene ambiguous. The germline CDR1 and CDR2 sequences are KGHSH and LQKENI. CDR3 length: 15 residues. Trimming pared 3 bases from V and 1 base from J, leaving 12 bases between. DNA of the CDR3: TGTGCCAGCTCACCCTTCAAGGAGGGGAACACTGAAGCTTTCTTT. As protein: CASSPFKEGNTEAFF.

The chain has TRBV2 and TRBJ2-7, with a weak D call TRBD2 (6 bases). V lost 8 bases and J lost 6, with 17 bases in between. Germline values: CDR1 SNHLY, CDR2 FYNNEI. The CDR3 runs to 13 residues. Here the CDR3 reads CASLAEASVEQYV. The CDR3 DNA reads TGTGCCAGCTTAGCCGAGGCTAGCGTCGAGCAGTACGTC.